Described below is a single T cell receptor (beta chain) sequence and its context. This record belongs to a study of blood T cell repertoires in COVID-19. Recruitment covered about two dozen US areas and drew participants whose ages spanned roughly 18 to 90 years. Method: immunoSEQ multiplex PCR; TCRdb's copy keeps in-frame clones and lacks some. This table has approximately 240,000 clones, 87% appearing once. V gave up 0 bases and J gave up 7 bases; unmatched junction bases: 7. Germline loops: CDR1 LNHDA, CDR2 SQIVND (reference sequence). This CDR3 contains 17 residues. The sequence derives from a woman aged 25 to 39 with acute COVID-19. Sequences were obtained from PBMCs or T cells enriched from blood (not recorded which). The chain couples TRBV19 to TRBJ2-1, with 12 bases lining up with TRBD2. CDR3 in DNA: TGTGCCAGTAGTATAGACGGACTAGCGGGAAGCCAGAATGAGCAGTTCTTC. Amino acids: CASSIDGLAGSQNEQFF.